This TCR beta chain was identified during a study of regulatory T cells in long-lasting Graves disease. Looked up from germline, CDR1 is LGHDT and CDR2 is YNNKEL (reference sequence). There are 12 residues in the CDR3. Trimming pared 4 bases from V and 8 bases from J, leaving 11 bases between. Time point specified: newly diagnosed GD, antithyroid drugs for less than 3 months. The TCR library used RNA extracted from PBMCs. This clonotype was detected many times. TCR beta libraries were built with iRepertoire HTBI primers and Arm-PCR of CDR3 regions. TCRdb fed the multiplex PCR reads into MiXCR, producing one record per CDR3 protein. This sample has over 500,000 distinct CDR3 sequences, with approximately 15% found just once. These data were also reused for a study on T cells in Graves' hyperthyroidism and ophthalmopathy.

The source of this sequence is a woman younger than 45 with Graves disease. V usage is TRBV3-1 and J usage is TRBJ1-1; the D is unclear. The input for sequencing was peripheral blood mononuclear cells (PBMCs), taken at new diagnosis, from a patient treated with antithyroid drugs. The CDR3 is CASSPAEREAFF. In DNA form, the CDR3 reads TGTGCCAGCAGCCCCGCCGAAAGGGAAGCTTTCTTT. The variable domain in full, with the rest retrieved from reference TRBV3-1 and TRBJ1-1, is DTAVSQTPKYLVTQMGNDKSIKCEQNLGHDTMYWYKQDSKKFLKIMFSYNNKELIINETVPNRFSPKSPDKAHLNLHINSLELGDSAVYFCASSPAEREAFFGQGTRLTVV.